Given below is one T cell receptor beta chain in context. The antigen it binds to is not known. Within one base of it there is no much larger clone, and no base qualities were kept. Library preparation was by 5' RACE. Sequenced on an Illumina HiSeq 2000. A universal primer binding site was introduced by template switching, and a unique molecular identifier was present in the final cDNA, enabling accurate counting of TCR cDNA molecules. Specific primers in the conserved constant-segment region were used to synthesize first-strand cDNA for TCR alpha and beta chains. To control for contamination, every cDNA library was double barcoded, receiving both a SMART-Mk sample barcode and Illumina barcodes. TruSeq adapter sequences and Illumina sample barcodes were added in two successive PCR steps. The Illumina HiSeq platform was used with custom primers to sequence TCR alpha and beta cDNA libraries. In the paper's pipeline: Unique molecular identifiers were extracted from raw reads with MiGEC, and CDR3 positions were determined with MiXCR. For each individual, recombination models were inferred using an EM algorithm with the repgenHMM and IGoR tools. Shared clonotypes were analyzed with the tcR package in R, and sharing was normalized by the product of cloneset sizes. To study raw recombination free of thymic and clonal selection effects, out-of-frame nonproductive sequences were analyzed. TCRdb cleaned the public reads at Q25 with fastp, built clones with MiXCR and kept in-frame beta chains. Duplicate CDR3 protein sequences are folded into a single record with the most common DNA and genes. These V and J calls are TCRdb output, not the study's own analysis. This sample has hundreds of thousands of distinct CDR3 sequences in its table, and 9% to 15% of those were observed once. The ten largest clonotypes hold around 1.5% of the sample.

Only healthy Caucasian donors were included. Three pairs of female monozygotic twins, all aged about 18 to 30 years, made up the twin cohort. The RNA used for TCR libraries was isolated from peripheral blood mononuclear cells. Its CDR3 holds 15 amino acids, cysteine through phenylalanine. The entry retains the CDR3 DNA only, 45 bases that are in frame from base 1. CDR1 and CDR2 were assigned from the germline V gene as SGDLS and YYNGEE. Unmatched junction bases come to 6, with V trimmed by 3 bases and J by 1 base. These data come from a study of identical twins (dated by TCRdb to about 2016). Study-wide context: The study deep-sequenced TCR alpha and beta repertoires from monozygotic twins, unrelated adults of various ages and cord blood to test whether fetal clonotypes persist. To rule out contamination, the twin experiments were replicated at different times with different library preparation protocols. Points the paper makes about the study in general: Conclusions relied on cross-sectional statistical analysis, since the same donors could not be followed over many years. Compared with coincidental sharing between unrelated individuals, out-of-frame TCR alpha sequences shared between twins showed an excess of sequences with low generation probability. Zero-insertion analyses could be partly confounded by invariant T cells such as MAIT and iNKT, though diverse VJ usage argued against such confounding for most clonotypes. Recombination models systematically underestimated out-of-frame TCR alpha sharing in monozygotic twins but agreed with sharing between unrelated individuals. Abundant cord blood beta clonotypes had fewer insertions, young adult naive repertoires showed a similar but weaker trend, and memory repertoires showed no such trend. In beta out-of-frame sequences, excess twin sharing was weaker, because having fewer shared sequences lowered the signal-to-noise ratio.

This sample also appeared in a second study, on yellow fever vaccine responses in identical twins. According to the second study: According to the authors, the vaccine-induced T cell response in identical twins seemed to be partly convergent and partly specific to each individual. In identical twins, the study followed T cell clones that responded to the vaccine with precision.

Recombination joined TRBV9 with TRBJ2-5; 7 bases in between match TRBD2. Sequences were obtained from PBMCs. The receptor comes from a woman aged 18 to 35 in good health. The nucleotide sequence is TGTGCCAGCAGCGAAGGGGACTACGTCCAAGAGACCCAGTACTTC. The resulting protein is CASSEGDYVQETQYF. Full variable domain (CDR3 extended with the reference TRBV9 and TRBJ2-5 proteins): DSGVTQTPKHLITATGQRVTLRCSPRSGDLSVYWYQQSLDQGLQFLIQYYNGEERAKGNILERFSAQQFPDLHSELNLSSLELGDSALYFCASSEGDYVQETQYFGPGTRLLVL.